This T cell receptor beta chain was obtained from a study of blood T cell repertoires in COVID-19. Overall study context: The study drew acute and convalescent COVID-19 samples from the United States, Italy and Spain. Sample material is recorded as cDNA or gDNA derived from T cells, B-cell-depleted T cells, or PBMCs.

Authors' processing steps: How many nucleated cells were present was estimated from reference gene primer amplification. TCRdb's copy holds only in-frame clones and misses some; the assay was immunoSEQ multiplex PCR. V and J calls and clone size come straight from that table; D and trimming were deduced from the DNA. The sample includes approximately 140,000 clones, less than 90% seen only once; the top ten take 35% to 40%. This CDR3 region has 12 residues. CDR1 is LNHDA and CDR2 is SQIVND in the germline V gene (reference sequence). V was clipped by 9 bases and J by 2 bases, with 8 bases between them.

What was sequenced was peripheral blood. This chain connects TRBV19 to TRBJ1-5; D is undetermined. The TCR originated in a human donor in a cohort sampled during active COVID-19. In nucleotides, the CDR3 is TGTGCCAGCACCTATGGCAATCAGCCCCAGCATTTT. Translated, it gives CASTYGNQPQHF.